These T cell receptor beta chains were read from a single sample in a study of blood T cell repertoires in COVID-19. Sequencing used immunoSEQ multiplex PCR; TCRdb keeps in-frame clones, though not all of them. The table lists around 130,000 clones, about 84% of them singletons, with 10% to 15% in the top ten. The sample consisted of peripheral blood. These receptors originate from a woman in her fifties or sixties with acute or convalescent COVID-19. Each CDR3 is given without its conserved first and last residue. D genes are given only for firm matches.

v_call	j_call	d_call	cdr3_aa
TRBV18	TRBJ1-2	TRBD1	ASSAGQGEKNGYT
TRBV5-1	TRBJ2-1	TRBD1	ASSPGTGDYNEQF
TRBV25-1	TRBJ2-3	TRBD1	ASSEDRGPDTQY
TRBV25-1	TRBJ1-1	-	ASSEYRGAGPNTEAF
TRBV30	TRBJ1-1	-	AWSVNGNTEAF
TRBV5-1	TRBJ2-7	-	ASSFQNPGYEQY
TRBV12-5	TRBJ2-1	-	ASGLVPGWNEQF
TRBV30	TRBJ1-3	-	ALGGRTFSGNTIY
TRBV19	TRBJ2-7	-	ASSITGAYEQY
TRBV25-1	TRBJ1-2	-	ASSDYKGGYT
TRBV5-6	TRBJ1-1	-	ASSLDGSLNTEAF
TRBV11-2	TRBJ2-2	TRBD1	ASKPGAGGNTGELF
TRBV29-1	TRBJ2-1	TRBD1	SVVVTGGGNEQF
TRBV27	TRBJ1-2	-	ASSLSGLSNYGYT
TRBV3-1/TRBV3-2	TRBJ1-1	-	ASSSLAGGRTGAF
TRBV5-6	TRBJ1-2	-	ASSLTPGRGYGYT
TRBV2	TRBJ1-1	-	ASSSGSQGVGTEAF
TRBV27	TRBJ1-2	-	ASSPQGPNYGYT
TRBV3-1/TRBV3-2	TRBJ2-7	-	ASSPQAQVYEQY
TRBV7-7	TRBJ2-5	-	ASSLQGGPRETQY
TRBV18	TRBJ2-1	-	ASSPQEREIDEQF
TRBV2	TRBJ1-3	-	ASQIASGNTIY
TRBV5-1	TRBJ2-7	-	ASSLDEGTYEQY
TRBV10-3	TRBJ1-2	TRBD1	AISEPNRGYGYT
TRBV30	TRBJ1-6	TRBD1	AWTGQGDSPLH
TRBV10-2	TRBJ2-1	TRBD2	ASSASGVGNEQF
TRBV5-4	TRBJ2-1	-	ASSLAGRSTYNEQF
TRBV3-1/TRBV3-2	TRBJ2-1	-	ASSQDSAGEQF
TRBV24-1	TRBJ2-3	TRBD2	ATSDPRGSTDTQY
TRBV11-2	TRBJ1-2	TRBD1	ASSSRQGWLYGYT
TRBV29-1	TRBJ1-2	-	SVLGRAHYGYT
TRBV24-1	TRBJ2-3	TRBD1	ATARQGASTDTQY
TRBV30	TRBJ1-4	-	ASGLNEKLF
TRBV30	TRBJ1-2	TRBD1	AWSRGFYGYT
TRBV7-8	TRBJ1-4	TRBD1	ASSLGTGDNEKLF
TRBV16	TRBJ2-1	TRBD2	ASSQSSLAGRLNEQF
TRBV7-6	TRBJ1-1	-	ASSLSGGAGTEAF
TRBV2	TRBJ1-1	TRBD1	ASSGQGVVQAF
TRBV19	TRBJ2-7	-	ASNRGGASYEQY
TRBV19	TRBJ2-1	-	ASRLLAGAPYNEQF
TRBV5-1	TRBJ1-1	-	ASSFDSTEAF
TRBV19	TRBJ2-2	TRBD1	ASRTGGYTGELF